This TCR beta chain originates from a study of monozygotic twins with inflammatory bowel disease (dated by TCRdb to the late 2010s). For context, the study as a whole: The full study comprised around 28 monozygotic twin pairs: nine German pairs (four IBD-concordant, five IBD-discordant) and 19 IBD-discordant Danish pairs. Each individual had, on average, about 151 000 unique TCRalpha sequences and 181 000 unique TCRbeta sequences available for analysis. Within discordant pairs, disease-associated traits were sought mainly by comparing IBD patients with their genetically identical healthy co-twins. Here is what the overall study found, with its caveats: The analysis was unable to tell apart different T cell subtypes. Because patients received different immunosuppressive treatments, the repertoires may have picked up extra background noise and variability between individuals. No difference in repertoire similarity was observed between concordant and discordant twins, possibly owing to limited statistical power. The results gave no support for a single strong signal or clonotype linked to IBD. Fewer clonotypes were shared with other individuals by IBD patients than by healthy twins, most markedly in patients showing signs of disease activity. IBD patients had lower TCRbeta repertoire diversity, measured by the inverse Simpson index, than their healthy co-twins.

The protocol used for the library was 5' RACE. For each TCR library, 3,500 to 4,000 ng of total RNA was used. For each sample, cDNA was synthesized in eight separate reactions using SMARTScribe reverse transcriptase. Unique molecular identifiers containing a 6-nucleotide sample barcode were introduced through template switching during cDNA synthesis. TCRalpha and TCRbeta cDNA was amplified by two nested PCRs of around 16 and 10 cycles, with bead purification after each PCR. Before amplification, cDNA was treated with uracil DNA-glycosylase and purified using the QIAquick PCR purification kit. The second PCR was the step at which Illumina TruSeq-compatible adapters and sample-specific barcodes were added. TapeStation and Qubit were used to check library quality and concentration, and 4.5 to 5 ng of each library was pooled. Sequencing of the pooled libraries was done on an Illumina HiSeq2500 single-index Rapid Run using custom sequencing primers and 2 x 100 bp reads. The original methods were these. MiGEC version 1.2.6 was used for UMI-based consensus assembly to correct PCR and sequencing errors. MiXCR version 2.1.1 was used to carry out V(D)J alignment, clonotype assembly and CDR3 extraction. To normalise gene usage, clonotype sharing and MAIT/NKT TCR abundance, the analysis used the top 1000, 10 000 and 20 000 clonotypes per sample. After downsampling to 27 000 UMIs, diversity was calculated as the inverse Simpson index using the vegan R package. Paired Mann-Whitney U tests on discordant twin pairs were used, with Benjamini-Hochberg multiple-testing correction. The reads went through TCRdb reprocessing, and each CDR3 protein sequence gets one entry with no DNA. TCRdb, not the original authors, processed these V and J calls. The sample table records some 200,000 distinct CDR3 sequences. Jointly, the top ten make up 7.7% of the sample.

From each donor, a roughly 2.7 ml peripheral blood sample was collected into PAXgene tubes and kept at -80 degrees C. Without T cell sorting, total RNA was isolated from whole blood using the PAXgene blood miRNA kit on an automated QIAcube. Peripheral blood from monozygotic twin pairs, either concordant or discordant for inflammatory bowel disease, underwent deep TCRalpha and TCRbeta repertoire profiling that used unique molecular barcoding. Smoking habits were recorded for all twin pairs, and individuals were classified as current, former or never smokers. Details on this clonotype: Its cognate antigen has yet to be identified.

Per the germline V gene (reference sequence), DFQATT is the CDR1 and SNEGSKA is the CDR2. From the cysteine through the phenylalanine, the CDR3 covers 14 amino acids. No DNA is given. The sample consisted of blood. This chain is built from TRBV20-1 and TRBJ1-2; TCRdb selects TRBD1, and the lack of DNA leaves this call unchecked. This clonotype originated in a human donor with ulcerative colitis or Crohn's disease, or a healthy co-twin of an affected twin (not recorded which). CDR3 sequence: CSAREQGKAYGYTF.